What follows is one T cell receptor beta chain and its context. What it binds is unknown. These data belong to a study of T cells in localized non-small cell lung cancer. General study points: The study linked higher blood T cell density to longer overall survival. The appearance of a median around 57 of the top 100 tumor clones was seen in adjacent lung. Sequencing was restricted to one tumor region; therefore, heterogeneity remains possible.

Clones were sequenced by immunoSEQ multiplex PCR, and TCRdb holds only the in-frame ones, with some missing. The table has approximately 150,000 clones, 89% seen once. There are 15 residues in the CDR3. V lost 0 bases and J lost 4, with 9 bases in between. CDR1 LNHNV and CDR2 YYDKDF come from the germline V gene (reference sequence). This chain joins TRBV15 and TRBJ2-2, with D perhaps TRBD1 (6 bases). The sequence derives from an older female donor with stage I lung adenocarcinoma. Sample: peripheral blood, taken before any cancer treatment. DNA of the CDR3: TGTGCCACCAGCAGAGATCTAGGGGGCACCGGGGAGCTGTTTTTT. Amino acids: CATSRDLGGTGELFF.